Below are 18 T cell receptor beta chains sequenced from a single sample in a study of CD8 T cells in ankylosing spondylitis. TCRdb reprocessed the 5' RACE reads via MiXCR and lists one record per CDR3 protein. The sample records hundreds of thousands of distinct CDR3 sequences, roughly 12% being singletons. Their antigen targets remain unknown. Study-wide points: Among TCR beta sequences, a motif of several highly homologous variants appeared characteristic of ankylosing spondylitis blood.

The sequencing input was blood, either unsorted or a sorted T cell fraction (not recorded which). These receptors originate from a male donor with ankylosing spondylitis.

This clonotype was seen a few times. The chain joins TRBV5-1 to TRBJ2-7; TRBD1 agrees at 12 bases. V shed 5 bases and J 2 bases; nucleotides not matched to a gene: 2. The CDR3 has 14 amino acids. Per the germline V gene, CDR1 is SGHRS and CDR2 is YFSETQ. CDR3 DNA: TGCGCCAGCAGGGGACAGGGGGCAGCCTACGAGCAGTACTTC. Translated: CASRGQGAAYEQYF. Full variable domain (outside the CDR3, taken from reference TRBV5-1 and TRBJ2-7): KAGVTQTPRYLIKTRGQQVTLSCSPISGHRSVSWYQQTPGQGLQFLFEYFSETQRNKGNFPGRFSGRQFSNSRSEMNVSTLELGDSALYLCASRGQGAAYEQYFGPGTRLTVT.

In its sample, this clonotype was seen a few times. One junction end does not reproduce the germline sequence, and a read error may be involved. The rearrangement links TRBV2 to TRBJ2-7; D uncertain. The CDR3 runs 16 residues. The germline CDR1 and CDR2 sequences are SNHLY and FYNNEI. The CDR3, as DNA: TGTGCCAGCAGTGGAGGTTGGCCAGCAGAAATCTACGAGCATTACTTC. Translated: CASSGGWPAEIYEHYF.

This clonotype was seen a handful of times. The chain combines TRBV2 with TRBJ2-1; D gene uncertain. V shed 3 bases and J shed 2 bases, with 8 bases lying between them. CDR1 and CDR2 from the germline V gene are SNHLY and FYNNEI. This CDR3 is built from 14 residues. Written as DNA, the CDR3 is TGTGCCAGCAGTGACAGGACCGCCTACAATGAGCAGTTCTTC. This gives the protein CASSDRTAYNEQFF.

This clonotype has more than one count but fewer than ten. The rearrangement joins TRBV5-1 to TRBJ2-3; tentatively, D is TRBD1 (5 bases). Germline V lookup: CDR1 SGHRS, CDR2 YFSETQ. V lost 0 bases and J 2 bases, leaving 13 bases between the germline ends. The length of the CDR3 is 16 residues. The CDR3, as DNA: TGCGCCAGCAGCTTGGCAGGGCGCCCCATCACAGATACGCAGTATTTT. Translation: CASSLAGRPITDTQYF.

This clonotype was counted a few times. This chain connects TRBV11-2 to TRBJ2-7; D might be TRBD1 or TRBD2, each matching 5 bases. CDR1 is SGHAT and CDR2 is FQNNGV in the germline V gene. The CDR3 extends over 14 amino acids. The V gene lost 3 bases and the J gene lost 2 bases, with 11 bases spanning the gap. Written as DNA, the CDR3 is TGTGCCAGCAGCTTCTCCGGGGCTACCTACGAGCAGTACTTC. Residues: CASSFSGATYEQYF.

This clonotype was observed a few times. The chain joins TRBV20-1 to TRBJ2-7, with TRBD2 matching 7 bases. This CDR3 is built from 14 residues. Unmatched junction bases numbered 6, after V lost 0 bases and J lost 4 bases. Germline V gene data show CDR1 as DFQATT and CDR2 as SNEGSKA (reference sequence). The CDR3 DNA reads TGCAGTGCTAGAGAGCGTTGGGACTATTACGAGCAGTACTTC. Translation: CSARERWDYYEQYF.

The table lists this clonotype with a few counts. The V call is TRBV30, the J call TRBJ2-3; maybe TRBD2 (6 bases). The V and J ends lost 5 bases and 11 bases respectively, with 17 bases between them. The CDR3 runs 12 residues. From germline, CDR1 is GTSNPN and CDR2 SVGIG (reference sequence). DNA of the CDR3: TGTGCCTGGGGGGACTCGACACGGGTGCAGTATTTT. It specifies CAWGDSTRVQYF.

This clonotype was counted between two and nine times. The V gene is TRBV5-4, the J gene TRBJ2-5; 7 nucleotides line up with TRBD1. The V gene's germline CDR1 is SGHNT and CDR2 YYREEE (reference sequence). Trimming at V came to 0 bases and at J to 2 bases, leaving 4 bases not matched to a gene. CDR3 size: 15 residues. This CDR3 reads CASSLVTGFQETQYF. For the CDR3, the DNA is TGTGCCAGCAGCTTGGTGACAGGGTTTCAAGAGACCCAGTACTTC.

The table lists this clonotype with a few counts. The rearrangement links TRBV20-1 to TRBJ2-3, with a weak D call TRBD1 (5 bases). Germline assignment: CDR1 DFQATT and CDR2 SNEGSKA (reference sequence). There are 13 residues in the CDR3. Trimming stripped 2 bases from V and 2 bases from J, with 8 bases between. CDR3 loop: CSARKTDTDTQYF. The CDR3 nucleotides are TGCAGTGCTAGAAAGACAGACACAGATACGCAGTATTTT.

This clonotype was recorded at least ten times. The rearrangement uses TRBV10-2 and TRBJ2-1, with a weak D call TRBD1 (6 bases). V lost 7 bases, J lost 2 bases, and 12 bases lay in between. CDR1 WSHSY and CDR2 SAAADI come from the germline V gene. The CDR3 totals 14 residues. CDR3 protein: CASTQTGTYNEQFF. The CDR3 DNA reads as TGCGCCAGCACCCAGACAGGTACCTACAATGAGCAGTTCTTC.

This clonotype occurred many times. This chain uses TRBV29-1 with TRBJ1-4; 10 positions agree with TRBD1. V was clipped by 0 bases and J by 4 bases; unmatched bases: 5. This CDR3 is built from 16 residues. CDR1 SQVTM and CDR2 ANQGSEA come from the germline V gene. The CDR3 here is CSVEDRDRGRNEKLFF. Written as DNA, the CDR3 is TGCAGCGTTGAAGACCGGGACAGGGGCCGTAATGAAAAACTGTTTTTT.

The chain has TRBV6-1 and TRBJ1-3, with TRBD1 identical over 7 bases. Germline CDR1 is MNHNS and CDR2 is SASEGT. The CDR3 covers 15 residues. The junction had 2 bases not matched to a gene; V was cut back by 3 bases and J by 0 bases. CDR3 in DNA: TGTGCCAGCAGTGACAGGGGGTCCTCTGGAAACACCATATATTTT. Encoded protein: CASSDRGSSGNTIYF.

At least ten counts were recorded for this clonotype. The chain uses TRBV12-3 or TRBV12-4 and TRBJ2-1; tentative D call: TRBD2 (5 bases). The CDR3 totals 14 residues. V lost 3 bases to trimming and J lost 9 bases, with 15 bases between them. For the CDR3, the DNA is TGTGCCAGCAGTTTCGGAGGACCCTCCGGTGAGCAGTTCTTC. As protein: CASSFGGPSGEQFF.

This clonotype was observed a handful of times. The J gene is TRBJ2-3, the V gene TRBV28, with 7 positions matching TRBD2. J gave up 4 bases and V 4 bases, and 5 bases lay outside the gene matches. Germline loops: CDR1 MDHEN, CDR2 SYDVKM. CDR3 length: 14 residues. The CDR3 region has the DNA TGTGCCAGCAGTTCGGGGGGAGCCCCAGATACGCAGTATTTT. Translating it yields CASSSGGAPDTQYF.

This chain connects TRBV3-1 to TRBJ1-5; a possible D gene is TRBD1 (6 bases). This CDR3 contains 15 residues. Germline lookup yields CDR1 LGHDT and CDR2 YNNKEL (reference sequence). Trimming left V 1 base short and J 6 bases short, with 13 bases between. In DNA, the CDR3 is TGTGCCAGCAGCCAAGCGGGGGCGCGAACTCAGCCCCAGCATTTT. Its translation is CASSQAGARTQPQHF.

V is TRBV5-1 and J is TRBJ2-2, with D uncertain. Trimming removed 6 bases at V and 0 bases at J, with 9 bases between. The CDR3 totals 14 residues. Per the germline V gene, CDR1 is SGHRS and CDR2 is YFSETQ. The CDR3 loop reads CASKDRPNTGELFF. In DNA form, the CDR3 reads TGCGCCAGCAAGGATCGCCCGAACACCGGGGAGCTGTTTTTT.

This clonotype was recorded many times. The rearrangement joins TRBV29-1 to TRBJ2-3; possible D gene TRBD2, 6 bases. The CDR3 sequence is 13 residues long. Trimming took off 4 bases at V and 5 bases at J, with 13 bases between the two ends. CDR1 SQVTM and CDR2 ANQGSEA come from the germline V gene. The CDR3 DNA reads as TGCAGCGTTGTTGCTAGCGCGAAAGATACGCAGTATTTT. Translating it yields CSVVASAKDTQYF.

This clonotype was detected ten times or more. The V and J genes are TRBV29-1 and TRBJ2-3, with 7 bases lining up with TRBD2. There are 14 residues in the CDR3. Germline CDR1 is SQVTM and CDR2 is ANQGSEA. Trimming removed 6 bases from V and 1 base from J; junction bases left unmatched: 7. Written as DNA, the CDR3 is TGCAGCGTACGTAGCGGGCAACGCACAGATACGCAGTATTTT. Translated, it gives CSVRSGQRTDTQYF.